One and the same sample provided the 30 T cell receptor beta chains below, sequenced in a study of cytomegalovirus exposure and HLA in healthy donors. The study ran its PCR with 60 Vbeta and 13 Jbeta primers. Measured with immunoSEQ multiplex PCR; TCRdb has only the in-frame clones, and not every one. This repertoire includes under 130,000 clones. Sample: PBMCs. These receptors came from a man in his forties in good health and CMV-seronegative.

This sequence joins TRBV4-1 and TRBJ2-7; D remains unclear. Germline-derived CDR1 and CDR2 are MGHRA and YSYEKL. The V end was cut by 0 bases, the J end by 3 bases, with 15 bases between. The CDR3 consists of 16 residues. The CDR3, as DNA: TGCGCCAGCAGCCAAGATTTGGCGTTACTACTCTACGAGCAGTACTTC. This codes for CASSQDLALLLYEQYF.

The chain couples TRBV4-2 to TRBJ2-7; D possibly corresponds to TRBD2 (5 bases). Germline CDR1 LGHNA, CDR2 YNFKEQ. V lost 2 bases to trimming and J lost 5 bases, with 13 bases between them. CDR3 size: 14 residues. The CDR3 DNA is TGTGCCAGCAGCCAAACCGCTAGCCGCCACGAGCAGTACTTC. This translates into CASSQTASRHEQYF.

CDR3 protein: CASSHDRGGSEQYF. The CDR3 DNA sequence: TGTGCCAGCTCACACGACAGGGGGGGGTCCGAGCAGTACTTC. The J gene is TRBJ2-7, the V gene TRBV18; the match to TRBD1 covers 9 bases. Per the germline V gene, CDR1 is KGHSH and CDR2 is LQKENI. With 4 bases clipped from V and 6 bases from J, the junction kept 7 bases outside the gene matches. This CDR3 comprises 14 residues.

The chain joins TRBV11-2 to TRBJ2-5, with 14 bases identical to TRBD2. The CDR3 loop spans 16 amino acids. Germline V lookup: CDR1 SGHAT, CDR2 FQNNGV. V dropped 4 bases and J dropped 5; count of bases not matched to a gene: 6. The CDR3 sequence: CASSSGTSGSWETQYF. DNA of the CDR3: TGTGCCAGCAGCTCCGGGACTAGCGGGAGCTGGGAGACCCAGTACTTC.

The chain links TRBV21-1 to TRBJ1-1; the DNA was not compared with TRBD1, the D call given in the table. TRBV21-1 is designated a pseudogene. CDR3 length: 13 amino acids. The CDR3 DNA reads as TGTGCCGGAGGAGAGGGGGACAACACTGAAGCTTTCTTT. It specifies CAGGEGDNTEAFF.

The V and J genes are TRBV7-6 and TRBJ1-1; D gene ambiguous. V lost 5 bases, J lost 2 bases, and 18 bases lay in between. CDR1 is SGHVS, CDR2 FNYEAQ, per germline. This CDR3 region has 16 residues. For the CDR3, the DNA is TGTGCCAGCAGCGGTCGGACCGGGGTCGGCAACACTGAAGCTTTCTTT. This codes for CASSGRTGVGNTEAFF.

The chain joins TRBV6-5 to TRBJ2-1; maybe TRBD2 (5 bases). Germline loops: CDR1 MNHEY, CDR2 SVGAGI. The CDR3 is made up of 14 amino acids. V lost 2 bases, J lost 7 bases, and 12 bases lay in between. CDR3 sequence reads: CASSYGGSWNEQFF. The CDR3 DNA reads as TGTGCCAGCAGTTACGGCGGGTCTTGGAATGAGCAGTTCTTC.

The chain recombines TRBV6-1 with TRBJ2-5; possibly TRBD2 for D (7 bases). This CDR3 spans 15 amino acids. CDR1 is MNHNS, CDR2 SASEGT, per germline. V was shortened by 4 bases and J by 4 bases, with 16 bases between the two germline ends. The CDR3 here is CASSAFWGGGETQYF. For the CDR3, the DNA is TGTGCCAGCAGTGCCTTCTGGGGGGGCGGAGAGACCCAGTACTTC.

The chain couples TRBV19 to TRBJ2-3, with TRBD1 matching 9 bases. The CDR3 sequence is 14 residues long. Germline V gene lookup returns CDR1 LNHDA and CDR2 SQIVND (reference sequence). Trimming removed 8 bases from V and 4 bases from J; junction bases left unmatched: 7. The CDR3 DNA follows: TGTGCCAGTGGAGACAGGGGGAGTGCAGATACGCAGTATTTT. Translating it yields CASGDRGSADTQYF.

V usage is TRBV4-2 and J usage is TRBJ1-1, with D possibly being TRBD1 (6 bases). The CDR3 consists of 16 residues. Per germline, CDR1 LGHNA and CDR2 YNFKEQ. Trimming shortened V by 3 bases and J by 5 bases, and 19 bases separated the two germline ends. DNA for the CDR3: TGTGCCAGCAGCCAGGCCGGCAACGTCGGACAGACTGAAGCTTTCTTT. This encodes CASSQAGNVGQTEAFF.

The V call is TRBV5-6, the J call TRBJ1-2; 8 bases match TRBD1. After removal of 2 bases from V and 8 bases from J, the junction contained 2 bases not matched to a gene. The CDR3 extends over 12 amino acids. Germline values: CDR1 SGHDT, CDR2 YYEEEE. DNA of the CDR3: TGTGCCAGCAGCTTCACAGGGGGGGGCTACACCTTC. Amino acids: CASSFTGGGYTF.

The chain carries TRBV11-2 and TRBJ2-1; D call uncertain. This CDR3 is built from 14 residues. The germline gives CDR1 SGHAT, CDR2 FQNNGV. The V gene lost 1 base and the J gene lost 5 bases, with 9 bases spanning the gap. The CDR3 loop is CASSLGPQNNEQFF. The CDR3 nucleotides read TGTGCCAGCAGCTTAGGGCCCCAAAACAATGAGCAGTTCTTC.

The rearrangement joins TRBV6-5 to TRBJ1-2, with 8 bases lining up with TRBD1. The CDR3 sequence is 14 residues long. Trimming took 8 bases from V and 7 from J; bases not matched to a gene: 12. Germline V gene data show CDR1 as MNHEY and CDR2 as SVGAGI. The CDR3 spells CASSLGQGVTGYTF. For the CDR3, the DNA is TGTGCCAGCTCACTAGGACAGGGTGTTACTGGCTACACCTTC.

In DNA form, the CDR3 reads TGCGCCAGCAGCTTGGGACAGTCCACAGATACGCAGTATTTT. It yields the protein CASSLGQSTDTQYF. The chain has TRBV5-1 and TRBJ2-3; possible D gene TRBD1, 5 bases. The V end was cut by 0 bases, the J end by 2 bases, with 7 bases between. This CDR3 comprises 14 residues. Germline loops: CDR1 SGHRS, CDR2 YFSETQ.

The chain uses TRBV6-5 and TRBJ1-3, with D maybe TRBD1 (6 bases). The germline CDR1 and CDR2 sequences are MNHEY and SVGAGI. The CDR3 consists of 14 residues. V was trimmed by 7 bases and J by 3 bases, leaving 13 bases between them. CDR3 in DNA: TGTGCCAGCAAGAAGGGACATCATGGAAACACCATATATTTT. Amino acids: CASKKGHHGNTIYF.

V usage is TRBV4-3 and J usage is TRBJ2-7; TRBD1 matches 7 bases. After removal of 3 bases from V and 5 bases from J, the junction contained 7 bases not matched to a gene. Germline V gene sequence: CDR1 LGHNA, CDR2 YSLEER. The CDR3 has 14 amino acids. CDR3 residues: CASSHGRQGNEQYF. The CDR3 bases are TGCGCCAGCAGCCATGGAAGACAGGGAAACGAGCAGTACTTC.

The chain couples TRBV10-3 to TRBJ2-2, with 13 bases that match TRBD2. The CDR3 is 16 residues long. CDR1 and CDR2 (germline): ENHRY, SYGVKD. The junction had 5 bases not matched to a gene; V was cut back by 6 bases and J by 4 bases. This CDR3 reads CAIRQTSGRGTGELFF. CDR3 bases: TGTGCCATCAGGCAAACTAGCGGGAGGGGCACCGGGGAGCTGTTTTTT.

This chain uses TRBV6-1 with TRBJ2-1; D is unclear. CDR1 MNHNS and CDR2 SASEGT come from the germline V gene. Between the trimmed V and J ends, which lost 3 bases and 8 bases, there was a span of 8 bases. The length of the CDR3 is 12 residues. CDR3: CASSDSRDEQFF. The CDR3 coding sequence is TGTGCCAGCAGTGATTCCCGGGATGAGCAGTTCTTC.

The V gene is TRBV10-3, the J gene TRBJ1-2; no reliable D call. Germline V gives CDR1 ENHRY, CDR2 SYGVKD. V was shortened by 10 bases and J by 1 base, with 16 bases between the two germline ends. The CDR3 totals 14 residues. The CDR3 protein is CATAHDYNNYGYTF. The DNA of the CDR3 is TGTGCCACAGCCCATGACTACAATAACTATGGCTACACCTTC.

This chain connects TRBV18 to TRBJ2-2; a weak D match, TRBD1 (5 bases). CDR1 and CDR2 (germline): KGHSH, LQKENI. With 1 base removed from V and 5 bases from J, the gap between germline ends came to 17 bases. The CDR3 loop spans 17 amino acids. CDR3: CASSPQGHRKDTGELFF. In DNA, the CDR3 is TGTGCCAGCTCACCACAAGGACACAGGAAGGATACCGGGGAGCTGTTTTTT.

The rearrangement uses TRBV6-6 and TRBJ1-5, with D hard to call. The length of the CDR3 is 12 residues. The V end was cut by 6 bases, the J end by 0 bases, with 3 bases between. Germline CDR1 reads MNHNY; CDR2 reads SVGAGI (reference sequence). The CDR3: CASSGSNQPQHF. The DNA for the CDR3 is TGTGCCAGCAGCGGTAGCAATCAGCCCCAGCATTTT.

This chain joins TRBV4-3 and TRBJ2-5, with D perhaps TRBD2 (6 bases). V shed 0 bases and J shed 4 bases, with 12 bases lying between them. The length of the CDR3 is 15 residues. CDR1 is LGHNA and CDR2 is YSLEER in the germline V gene. The CDR3 here is CASSQDLGRGETQYF. The CDR3 DNA sequence: TGCGCCAGCAGCCAAGATTTGGGGCGGGGAGAGACCCAGTACTTC.

The chain is built from TRBV5-1 and TRBJ1-2; TRBD1 aligns across 8 bases. Losses at the gene ends were 3 bases for V and 8 bases for J; bases not matched to a gene: 6. The CDR3 covers 13 residues. Per germline, CDR1 SGHRS and CDR2 YFSETQ. The CDR3 is CASSSTGATGYTF. The CDR3 nucleotides read TGCGCCAGCAGCTCGACAGGGGCGACCGGCTACACCTTC.

This chain joins TRBV7-6 and TRBJ2-7; D unresolved. There are 15 residues in the CDR3. From germline, CDR1 is SGHVS and CDR2 FNYEAQ. The V and J ends lost 6 bases and 3 bases respectively, with 18 bases between them. The CDR3 nucleotides are TGTGCCAGCAGTTCGATGGCGGCAACTCTCTACGAGCAGTACTTC. Its translation: CASSSMAATLYEQYF.

The chain links TRBV5-4 to TRBJ2-1; TRBD2 aligns across 7 bases. Trimming took 3 bases from V and 5 from J; bases not matched to a gene: 14. The CDR3 is 17 residues long. Per germline, CDR1 SGHNT and CDR2 YYREEE (reference sequence). The CDR3 protein is CASSSGLGASGNNEQFF. The CDR3 DNA reads TGTGCCAGCAGCTCCGGCCTTGGGGCTAGCGGTAACAATGAGCAGTTCTTC.

The chain has TRBV19 and TRBJ2-1; 7 nucleotides agree with TRBD1. The CDR3 is made up of 16 amino acids. CDR1 is LNHDA and CDR2 is SQIVND in the germline V gene (reference sequence). Trimming at V came to 0 bases and at J to 8 bases, leaving 10 bases not matched to a gene. The CDR3 coding sequence is TGTGCCAGTAGTATAGATCTTAGACAGGGTGTCCATGAGCAGTTCTTC. This gives the protein CASSIDLRQGVHEQFF.

The chain joins TRBV30 to TRBJ1-2; D is unresolved. V lost 3 bases, J lost 6 bases, and 8 bases lay in between. CDR3 size: 11 residues. CDR1 is GTSNPN and CDR2 is SVGIG in the germline V gene (reference sequence). CDR3 DNA: TGTGCCTGGAGGGGAGTGCATGGCTACACCTTC. Protein: CAWRGVHGYTF.

This sequence joins TRBV11-2 and TRBJ1-1, with TRBD1 matching 9 bases. Germline V gene sequence: CDR1 SGHAT, CDR2 FQNNGV. This CDR3 is 17 amino acids long. V was clipped by 0 bases and J by 8 bases; unmatched bases: 13. CDR3 nucleotide sequence: TGTGCCAGCAGCTTAGAAAGGGCTCGGGACAGGGTTGAAGAAGCTTTCTTT. Translating it yields CASSLERARDRVEEAFF. Full variable domain (outside the CDR3, taken from reference TRBV11-2 and TRBJ1-1): EAGVAQSPRYKIIEKRQSVAFWCNPISGHATLYWYQQILGQGPKLLIQFQNNGVVDDSQLPKDRFSAERLKGVDSTLKIQPAKLEDSAVYLCASSLERARDRVEEAFFGQGTRLTVV.

The V call is TRBV5-1, the J call TRBJ1-4; D remains unclear. The CDR3 contains 15 residues. Trimming cost V 4 bases and J 3 bases, with 13 bases left between them. The V gene's germline CDR1 is SGHRS and CDR2 YFSETQ. The CDR3 DNA sequence: TGCGCCAGCAGCCCACTGGGAGGAGCTAATGAAAAACTGTTTTTT. Its protein is CASSPLGGANEKLFF. Combining the CDR3 with reference TRBV5-1 and TRBJ1-4 gives the whole variable domain KAGVTQTPRYLIKTRGQQVTLSCSPISGHRSVSWYQQTPGQGLQFLFEYFSETQRNKGNFPGRFSGRQFSNSRSEMNVSTLELGDSALYLCASSPLGGANEKLFFGSGTQLSVL.

The genes are TRBV5-4 and TRBJ2-2, with D possibly being TRBD2 (6 bases). Trimming removed 4 bases from V and 7 bases from J, with 23 bases in between. CDR1 and CDR2 (germline): SGHNT, YYREEE (reference sequence). This CDR3 comprises 17 residues. In DNA form, the CDR3 reads TGTGCCAGCAGCCGCTCCTCAACTAGCATTGGGGGCGGGGAGCTGTTTTTT. This codes for CASSRSSTSIGGGELFF.